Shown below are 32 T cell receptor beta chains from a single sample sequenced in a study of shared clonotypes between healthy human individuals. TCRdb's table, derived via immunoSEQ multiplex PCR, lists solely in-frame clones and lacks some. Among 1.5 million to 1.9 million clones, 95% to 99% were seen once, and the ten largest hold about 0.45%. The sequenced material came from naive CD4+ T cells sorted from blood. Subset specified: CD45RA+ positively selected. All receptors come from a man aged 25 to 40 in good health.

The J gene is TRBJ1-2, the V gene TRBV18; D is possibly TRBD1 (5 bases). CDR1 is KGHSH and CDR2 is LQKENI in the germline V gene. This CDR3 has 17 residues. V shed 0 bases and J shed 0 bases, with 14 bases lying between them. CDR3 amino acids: CASSPPSMQGPNYGYTF. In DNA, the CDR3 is TGTGCCAGCTCACCACCGTCAATGCAGGGTCCTAACTATGGCTACACCTTC.

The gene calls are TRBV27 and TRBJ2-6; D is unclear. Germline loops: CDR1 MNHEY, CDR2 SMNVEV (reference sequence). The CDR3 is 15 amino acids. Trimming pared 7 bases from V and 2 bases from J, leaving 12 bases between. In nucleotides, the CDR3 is TGTGCCAGCACCCTCATAGGGCCTGGGGCCAACGTCCTGACTTTC. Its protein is CASTLIGPGANVLTF.

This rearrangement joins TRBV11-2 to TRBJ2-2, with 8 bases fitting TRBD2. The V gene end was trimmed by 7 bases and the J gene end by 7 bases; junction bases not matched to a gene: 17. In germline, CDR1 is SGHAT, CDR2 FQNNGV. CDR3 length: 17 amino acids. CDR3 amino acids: CASTERGIGRAVGELFF. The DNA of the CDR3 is TGTGCCAGCACCGAGAGGGGGATCGGGAGGGCCGTCGGGGAGCTGTTTTTT.

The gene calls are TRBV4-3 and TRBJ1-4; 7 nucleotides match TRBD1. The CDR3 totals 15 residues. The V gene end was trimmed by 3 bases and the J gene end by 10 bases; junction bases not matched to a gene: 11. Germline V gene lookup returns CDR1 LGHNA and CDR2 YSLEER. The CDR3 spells CASSHAGTVIGKLFF. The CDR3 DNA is TGCGCCAGCAGCCATGCCGGGACAGTGATCGGAAAACTGTTTTTT.

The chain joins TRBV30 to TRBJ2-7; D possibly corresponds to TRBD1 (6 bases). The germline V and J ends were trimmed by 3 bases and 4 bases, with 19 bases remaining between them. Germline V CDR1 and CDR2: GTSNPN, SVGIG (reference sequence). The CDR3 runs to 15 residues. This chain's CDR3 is CAWREDRSLGYEQYF. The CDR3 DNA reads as TGTGCCTGGAGGGAAGACAGGTCCCTCGGGTACGAGCAGTACTTC.

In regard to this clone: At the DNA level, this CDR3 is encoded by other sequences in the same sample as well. CDR3 sequence (DNA): TGTGCCAGCAGCTTAAGGGGATTCAATCAGCCCCAGCATTTT. Protein product: CASSLRGFNQPQHF. The chain employs TRBV5-8 and TRBJ1-5, with D perhaps TRBD1 (5 bases). The V gene lost 2 bases and the J gene lost 3 bases, with 9 bases spanning the gap. Germline loops: CDR1 SGHTS, CDR2 YDEGEE. The CDR3 contains 14 residues.

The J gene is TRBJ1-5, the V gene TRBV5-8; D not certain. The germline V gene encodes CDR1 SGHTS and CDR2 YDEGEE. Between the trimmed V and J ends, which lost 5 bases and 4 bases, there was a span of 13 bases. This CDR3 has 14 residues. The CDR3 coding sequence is TGTGCCAGCAGGGCATTGTCGGAGAATCAGCCCCAGCATTTT. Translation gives CASRALSENQPQHF.

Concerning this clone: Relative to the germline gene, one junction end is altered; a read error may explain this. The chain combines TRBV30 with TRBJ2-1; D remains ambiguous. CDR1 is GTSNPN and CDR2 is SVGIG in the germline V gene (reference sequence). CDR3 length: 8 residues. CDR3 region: CACSEQFF. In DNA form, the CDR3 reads TGTGCCTGCAGTGAGCAGTTCTTC.

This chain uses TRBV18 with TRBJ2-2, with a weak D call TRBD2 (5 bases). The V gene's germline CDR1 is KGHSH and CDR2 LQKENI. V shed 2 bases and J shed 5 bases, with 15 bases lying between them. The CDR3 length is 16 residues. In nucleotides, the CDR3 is TGTGCCAGCTCACCAAAGGACCCCCGAGGGACCGGGGAGCTGTTTTTT. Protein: CASSPKDPRGTGELFF.

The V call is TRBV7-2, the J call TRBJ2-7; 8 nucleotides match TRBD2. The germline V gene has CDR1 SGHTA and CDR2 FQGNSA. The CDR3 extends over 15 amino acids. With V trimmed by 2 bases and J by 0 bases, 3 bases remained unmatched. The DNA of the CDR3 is TGTGCCAGCAGCTTAAGCGGGAGAGGCTCCTACGAGCAGTACTTC. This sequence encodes CASSLSGRGSYEQYF.

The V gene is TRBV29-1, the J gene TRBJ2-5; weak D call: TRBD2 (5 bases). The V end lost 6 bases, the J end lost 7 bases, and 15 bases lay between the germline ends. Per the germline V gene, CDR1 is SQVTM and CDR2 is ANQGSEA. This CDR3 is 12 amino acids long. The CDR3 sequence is CSVESGTGTQYF. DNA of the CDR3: TGCAGCGTCGAAAGCGGAACGGGGACCCAGTACTTC.

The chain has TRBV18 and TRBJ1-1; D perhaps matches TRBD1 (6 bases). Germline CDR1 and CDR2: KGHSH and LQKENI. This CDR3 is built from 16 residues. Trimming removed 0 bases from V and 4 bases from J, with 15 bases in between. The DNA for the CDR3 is TGTGCCAGCTCACCACCCACCAGCCAGGGGATCACTGAAGCTTTCTTT. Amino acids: CASSPPTSQGITEAFF.

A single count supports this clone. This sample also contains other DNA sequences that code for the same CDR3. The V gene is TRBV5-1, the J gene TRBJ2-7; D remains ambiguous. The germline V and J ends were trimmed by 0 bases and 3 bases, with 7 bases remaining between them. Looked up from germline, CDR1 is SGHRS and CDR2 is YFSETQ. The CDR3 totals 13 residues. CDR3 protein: CASSLVLSYEQYF. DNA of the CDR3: TGCGCCAGCAGCTTGGTTTTGAGCTACGAGCAGTACTTC.

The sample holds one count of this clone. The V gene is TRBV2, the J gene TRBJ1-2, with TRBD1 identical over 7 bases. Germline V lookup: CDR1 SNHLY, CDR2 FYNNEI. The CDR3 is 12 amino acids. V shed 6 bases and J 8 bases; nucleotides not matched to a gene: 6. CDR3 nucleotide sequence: TGTGCCAGCAGCCGACAGGGCGAGGGCTACACCTTC. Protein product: CASSRQGEGYTF.

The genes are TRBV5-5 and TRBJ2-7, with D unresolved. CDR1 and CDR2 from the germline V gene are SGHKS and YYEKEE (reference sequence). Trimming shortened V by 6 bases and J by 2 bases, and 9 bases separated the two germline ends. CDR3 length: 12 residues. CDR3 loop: CASTGRTYEQYF. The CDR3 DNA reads TGTGCCAGCACCGGACGGACCTACGAGCAGTACTTC.

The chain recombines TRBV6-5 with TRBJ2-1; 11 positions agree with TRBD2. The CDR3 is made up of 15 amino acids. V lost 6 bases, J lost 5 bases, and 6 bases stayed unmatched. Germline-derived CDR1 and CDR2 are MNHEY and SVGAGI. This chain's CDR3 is CASRTGTSGHNEQFF. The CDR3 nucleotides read TGTGCCAGCAGAACCGGGACTAGCGGCCACAATGAGCAGTTCTTC.

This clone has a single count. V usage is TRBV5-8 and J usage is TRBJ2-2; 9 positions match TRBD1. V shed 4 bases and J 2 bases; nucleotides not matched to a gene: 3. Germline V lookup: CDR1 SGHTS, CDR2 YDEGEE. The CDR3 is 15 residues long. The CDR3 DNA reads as TGTGCCAGCAGCCCGGACAGGGGTAACACCGGGGAGCTGTTTTTT. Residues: CASSPDRGNTGELFF.

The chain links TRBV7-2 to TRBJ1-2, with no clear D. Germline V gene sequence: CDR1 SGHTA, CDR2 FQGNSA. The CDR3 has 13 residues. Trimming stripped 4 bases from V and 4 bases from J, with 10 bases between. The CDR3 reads CASSSVQSYGYTF. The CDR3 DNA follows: TGTGCCAGCAGCTCTGTACAATCCTATGGCTACACCTTC.

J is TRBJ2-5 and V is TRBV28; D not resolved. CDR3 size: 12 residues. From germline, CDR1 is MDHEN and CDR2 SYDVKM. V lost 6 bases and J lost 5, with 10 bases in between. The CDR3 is CASRTDVETQYF. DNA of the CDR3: TGTGCCAGCAGAACGGACGTTGAGACCCAGTACTTC.

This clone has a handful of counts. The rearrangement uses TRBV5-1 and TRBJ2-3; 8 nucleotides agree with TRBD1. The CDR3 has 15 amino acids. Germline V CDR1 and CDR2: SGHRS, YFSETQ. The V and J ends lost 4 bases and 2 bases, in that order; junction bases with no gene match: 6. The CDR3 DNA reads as TGCGCCAGCAGCCTACAGGGGGTAGACACAGATACGCAGTATTTT. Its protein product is CASSLQGVDTDTQYF.

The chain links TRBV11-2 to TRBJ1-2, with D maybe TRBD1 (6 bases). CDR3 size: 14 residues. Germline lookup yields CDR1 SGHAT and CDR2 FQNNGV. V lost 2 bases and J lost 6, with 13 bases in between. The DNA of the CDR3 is TGTGCCAGCAGCTTACGACAGGCCCTAGATGGCTACACCTTC. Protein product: CASSLRQALDGYTF.

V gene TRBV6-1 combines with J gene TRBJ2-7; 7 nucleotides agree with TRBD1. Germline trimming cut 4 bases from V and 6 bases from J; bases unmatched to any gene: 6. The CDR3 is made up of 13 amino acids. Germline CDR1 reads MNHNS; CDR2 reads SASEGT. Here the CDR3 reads CASSANRGGEQYF. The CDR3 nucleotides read TGTGCCAGCAGTGCCAACAGGGGCGGCGAGCAGTACTTC.

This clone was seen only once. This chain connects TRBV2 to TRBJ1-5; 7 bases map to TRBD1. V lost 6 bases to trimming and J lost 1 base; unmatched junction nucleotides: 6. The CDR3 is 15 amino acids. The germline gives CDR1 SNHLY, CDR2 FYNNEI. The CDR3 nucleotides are TGTGCCAGCAGCCGACAGGGAAGAAGCAATCAGCCCCAGCATTTT. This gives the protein CASSRQGRSNQPQHF.

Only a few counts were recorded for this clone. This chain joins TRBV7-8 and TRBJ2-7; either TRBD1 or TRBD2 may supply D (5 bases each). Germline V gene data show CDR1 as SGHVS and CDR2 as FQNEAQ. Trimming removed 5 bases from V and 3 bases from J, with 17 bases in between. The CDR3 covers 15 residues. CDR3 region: CASSGGGALRYEQYF. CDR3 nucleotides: TGTGCCAGCAGCGGGGGTGGGGCTCTTCGCTACGAGCAGTACTTC.

CDR3 amino acids: CAISEGDRSTDTQYF. Written as DNA, the CDR3 is TGTGCCATCAGTGAAGGCGACAGGTCCACAGATACGCAGTATTTT. This chain connects TRBV10-3 to TRBJ2-3, with D maybe TRBD1 (6 bases). The CDR3 is made up of 15 amino acids. CDR1 and CDR2 (germline): ENHRY, SYGVKD. The germline V and J ends were trimmed by 3 bases and 2 bases, with 12 bases remaining between them.

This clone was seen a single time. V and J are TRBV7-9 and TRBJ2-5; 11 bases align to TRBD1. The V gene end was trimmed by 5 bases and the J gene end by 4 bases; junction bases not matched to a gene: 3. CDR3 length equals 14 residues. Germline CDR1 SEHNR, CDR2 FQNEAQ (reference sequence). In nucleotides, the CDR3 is TGTGCCAGCAGCCGGACAGGGGGCGGAGAGACCCAGTACTTC. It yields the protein CASSRTGGGETQYF.

The CDR3 DNA is TGTGCCAGCAGCTTGATAGCGGGAGGGGAGCTGTTTTTT. This encodes CASSLIAGGELFF. The chain carries TRBV7-9 and TRBJ2-2; TRBD2 matches at 8 bases. Germline-derived CDR1 and CDR2 are SEHNR and FQNEAQ (reference sequence). The CDR3 is 13 amino acids. V dropped 3 bases and J dropped 8; count of bases not matched to a gene: 2.

The DNA for the CDR3 is TGTGCCACCAGCGCTGGACTCCGCCAAGAGACCCAGTACTTC. This sequence encodes CATSAGLRQETQYF. The chain couples TRBV15 to TRBJ2-5, with a tentative D call TRBD2 (5 bases). Trimming left V 5 bases short and J 1 base short, with 11 bases between. In germline, CDR1 is LNHNV, CDR2 YYDKDF (reference sequence). CDR3 length equals 14 residues.

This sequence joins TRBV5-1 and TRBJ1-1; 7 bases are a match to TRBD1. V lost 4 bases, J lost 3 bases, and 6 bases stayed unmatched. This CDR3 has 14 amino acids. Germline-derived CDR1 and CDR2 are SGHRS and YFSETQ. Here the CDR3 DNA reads TGCGCCAGCAGCCCGGACAGGAAAGACACTGAAGCTTTCTTT. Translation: CASSPDRKDTEAFF.

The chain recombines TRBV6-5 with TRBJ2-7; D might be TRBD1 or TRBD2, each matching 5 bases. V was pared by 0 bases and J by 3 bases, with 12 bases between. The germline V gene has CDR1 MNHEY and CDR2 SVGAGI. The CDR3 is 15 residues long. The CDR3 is CASSYSPGPIYEQYF. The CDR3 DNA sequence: TGTGCCAGCAGTTACTCGCCGGGGCCAATCTACGAGCAGTACTTC.

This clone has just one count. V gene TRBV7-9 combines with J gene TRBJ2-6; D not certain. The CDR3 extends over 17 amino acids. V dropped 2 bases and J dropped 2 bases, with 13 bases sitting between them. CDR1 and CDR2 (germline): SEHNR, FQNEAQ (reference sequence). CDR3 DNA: TGTGCCAGCAGCTTAACGGGTAGTGCAGCTGGGGCCAACGTCCTGACTTTC. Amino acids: CASSLTGSAAGANVLTF.

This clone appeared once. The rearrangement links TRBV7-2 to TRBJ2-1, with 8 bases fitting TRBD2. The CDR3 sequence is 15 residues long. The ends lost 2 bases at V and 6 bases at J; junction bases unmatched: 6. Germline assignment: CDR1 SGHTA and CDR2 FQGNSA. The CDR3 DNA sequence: TGTGCCAGCAGCTTATTCGGGAGGGCCAGCAATGAGCAGTTCTTC. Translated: CASSLFGRASNEQFF.